The 7 T cell receptor beta chains listed next were all sequenced from one sample in a study of prognosis after radiotherapy for stage I lung cancer. TCR beta CDR3 was amplified from genomic DNA by two-round multiplex PCR. TRBV and TRBJ genes each had their own specific primers in first-round PCR. In TCRdb, the multiplex PCR reads were re-called with MiXCR into one record per CDR3 protein. The sample consists of approximately 17,000 distinct CDR3 sequences, roughly two fifths of them appearing once. The sample in question was PBMCs, obtained before or after stereotactic body radiation therapy (not recorded which). All receptors derive from a donor of 50 years or more with non-small cell lung cancer.

This clonotype is labeled as medium-sized (0.01 to 0.1%). The chain combines TRBV7-9 with TRBJ1-2; 7 nucleotides agree with TRBD1. Trimming removed 8 bases from V and 3 bases from J; junction bases left unmatched: 6. In germline, CDR1 is SEHNR, CDR2 FQNEAQ (reference sequence). The CDR3 contains 13 residues. The CDR3 reads CASSEGADYGYTF. CDR3 DNA sequence: TGTGCCAGCTCTGAGGGGGCGGACTATGGCTACACCTTC.

The CDR3, as DNA: TGTGCCAGCAGTGAAGGGGACAGGGTATCTTCTGGAAACACCATATATTTT. This sequence encodes CASSEGDRVSSGNTIYF. The chain links TRBV6-1 to TRBJ1-3; 9 nucleotides match TRBD1. The V segment lost 1 base and the J segment 1 base; nucleotides outside the gene matches: 5. This CDR3 has 17 residues. Germline V gene lookup returns CDR1 MNHNS and CDR2 SASEGT.

This clonotype is labeled medium-sized. Compared with germline, one end of the junction differs, possibly owing to a read error. The chain has TRBV6-1 and TRBJ2-3, with D unresolved. Germline CDR1 reads MNHNS; CDR2 reads SASEGT. The length of the CDR3 is 13 residues. The CDR3 DNA follows: TGTGCCAGCAGTGTGGGCGCGGCAGATACACAGTATTTT. Its protein product is CASSVGAADTQYF.

This clonotype was detected ten times or more. The J gene is TRBJ2-5, the V gene TRBV7-2; D may be TRBD1 (5 bases). The germline CDR1 and CDR2 sequences are SGHTA and FQGNSA. The CDR3 consists of 15 residues. V was clipped by 3 bases and J by 0 bases, with 11 bases between them. The CDR3 bases are TGTGCCAGCAGCTTTCAGGGTCCGTACCAAGAGACCCAGTACTTC. Residues: CASSFQGPYQETQYF.

This clonotype was counted ten times or more. The gene calls are TRBV14 and TRBJ2-1; D is ambiguous. Germline assignment: CDR1 SGHDN and CDR2 FVKESK. V was clipped by 1 base and J by 3 bases, with 13 bases between them. This CDR3 contains 16 residues. CDR3 DNA sequence: TGTGCCAGCAGCCAAGGCCTCCCCCCGGTCTACAATGAGCAGTTCTTC. Translating gives CASSQGLPPVYNEQFF. Complete variable domain (other parts from reference TRBV14 and TRBJ2-1): EAGVTQFPSHSVIEKGQTVTLRCDPISGHDNLYWYRRVMGKEIKFLLHFVKESKQDESGMPNNRFLAERTGGTYSTLKVQPAELEDSGVYFCASSQGLPPVYNEQFFGPGTRLTVL.

The chain couples TRBV6-2 or TRBV6-3 to TRBJ2-7; TRBD1 aligns across 7 bases. The CDR3 sequence is 14 residues long. The junction had 6 bases not matched to a gene; V was cut back by 5 bases and J by 2 bases. Germline CDR1 MNHEY, CDR2 SVGEGT. CDR3 DNA sequence: TGTGCCAGCAGTGCCGGGACAGAACCCTACGAGCAGTACTTC. This translates into CASSAGTEPYEQYF.

This clonotype has only a few counts. With a much larger clone just one base away, this may be a read error. This chain links TRBV6-2 or TRBV6-3 with TRBJ2-2; TRBD2 is a possible D gene (5 bases). This CDR3 region has 18 residues. Germline CDR1 is MNHEY and CDR2 is SVGEGT. Between the trimmed V and J ends, which lost 4 bases and 3 bases, there was a span of 21 bases. This CDR3 reads CASSFTRSVLVYTGELFF. CDR3 DNA: TGTGCCAGCAGTTTTACCCGTTCCGTACTAGTGTACACCGGGGAGCTGTTTTTT.